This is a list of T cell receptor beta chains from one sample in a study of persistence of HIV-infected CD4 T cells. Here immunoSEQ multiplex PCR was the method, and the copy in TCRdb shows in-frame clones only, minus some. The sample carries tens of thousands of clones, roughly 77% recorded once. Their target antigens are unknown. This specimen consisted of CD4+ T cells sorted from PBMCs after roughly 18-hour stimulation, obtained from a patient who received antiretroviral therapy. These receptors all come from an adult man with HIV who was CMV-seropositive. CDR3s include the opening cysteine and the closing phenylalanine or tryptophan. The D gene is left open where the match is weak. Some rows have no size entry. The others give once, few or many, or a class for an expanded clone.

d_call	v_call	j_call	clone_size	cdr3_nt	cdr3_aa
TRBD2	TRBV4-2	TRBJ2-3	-	TGTGCCAGCAGCCCCCGGGTAGCGGGGGGCTCTAGCACAGATACGCAGTATTTT	CASSPRVAGGSSTDTQYF
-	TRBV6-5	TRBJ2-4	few	TGTGCCAGCAGTCCCGTCCGGGGGGCCAAAAACATTCAGTACTTC	CASSPVRGAKNIQYF
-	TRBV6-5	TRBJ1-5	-	TGTGCCAGCAGTTACAGTAATAATCAGCCCCAGCATTTT	CASSYSNNQPQHF
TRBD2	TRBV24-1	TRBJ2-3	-	TGTGCCACCAAGAGCGGGGGGGGTTATCCAGATACGCAGTATTTT	CATKSGGGYPDTQYF
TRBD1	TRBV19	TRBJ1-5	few	TGTGCCAGTCATGACAGGGGGCACCAGCCCCAGCATTTT	CASHDRGHQPQHF
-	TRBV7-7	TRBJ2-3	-	TGTGCCAGCAGCTTAGGGCGGGGAGCTTCCACAGATACGCAGTATTTT	CASSLGRGASTDTQYF
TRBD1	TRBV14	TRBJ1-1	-	TGTGCCAGCAGCCAAGCAGGGGGTACTGAAGCTTTCTTT	CASSQAGGTEAFF
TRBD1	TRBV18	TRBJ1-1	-	TGTGCCAGCTCACAGGGGGCAAACACTGAAGCTTTCTTT	CASSQGANTEAFF
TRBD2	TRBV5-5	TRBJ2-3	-	TGTGCCAGCAGCTTTAGCGGGGGGGCAGATACGCAGTATTTT	CASSFSGGADTQYF
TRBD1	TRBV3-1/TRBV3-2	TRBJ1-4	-	TGTGCCAGCAGCAAACGACAGGGAACCACTAATGAAAAACTGTTTTTT	CASSKRQGTTNEKLFF
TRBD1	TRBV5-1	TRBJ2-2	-	TGCGCCAGCAGCGCGGACAGGGCGAACACCGGGGAGCTGTTTTTT	CASSADRANTGELFF
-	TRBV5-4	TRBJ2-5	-	TGTGCCAGCAGCTTGGACAGGCGCCAAGAGACCCAGTACTTC	CASSLDRRQETQYF
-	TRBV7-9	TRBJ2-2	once	TGTGCCAGCACCCTCTGGGGGGACACCGGGGAGCTGTTTTTT	CASTLWGDTGELFF
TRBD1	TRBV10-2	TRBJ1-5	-	TGCGCCAGCAGTGAGGGGACAGGGTTCGGTTCTATAAGCAATCAGCCCCAGCATTTT	CASSEGTGFGSISNQPQHF
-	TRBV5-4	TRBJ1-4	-	TGTGCCAGCAGCTTTTCGGGATCCGTTGAAAAACTGTTTTTT	CASSFSGSVEKLFF